The present entry profiles one T cell receptor beta chain with its context. Its antigen is undetermined. This sample is part of a study of cytomegalovirus exposure and HLA in healthy donors. Across the whole study: Earlier, roughly 180 million T cells were analyzed, and around 100 million unique TCR beta sequences were found among them.

The germline V gene has CDR1 SGHDT and CDR2 YYEEEE. The junction had 12 bases not matched to a gene; V was cut back by 3 bases and J by 7 bases. This CDR3 is 17 amino acids long. Findings of the study overall: Excluded: some indistinguishable V segments such as TRBV6-2 and TRBV6-3.

PCR involved 60 Vbeta and 13 Jbeta primers. The assay was immunoSEQ multiplex PCR, and TCRdb's table has in-frame clones only and misses some. The table records some 170,000 clones, around four fifths of them present only once. J is TRBJ2-5 and V is TRBV5-6; TRBD2 agrees at 13 bases. The origin of this receptor is a woman between 45 and 65 years old in good health and CMV-seronegative. The material sequenced was PBMCs. The CDR3 region has the DNA TGTGCCAGCAGCTCCCGTAGGACTAGCGGGGGCCTAAGGACCCAGTACTTC. Translation: CASSSRRTSGGLRTQYF.